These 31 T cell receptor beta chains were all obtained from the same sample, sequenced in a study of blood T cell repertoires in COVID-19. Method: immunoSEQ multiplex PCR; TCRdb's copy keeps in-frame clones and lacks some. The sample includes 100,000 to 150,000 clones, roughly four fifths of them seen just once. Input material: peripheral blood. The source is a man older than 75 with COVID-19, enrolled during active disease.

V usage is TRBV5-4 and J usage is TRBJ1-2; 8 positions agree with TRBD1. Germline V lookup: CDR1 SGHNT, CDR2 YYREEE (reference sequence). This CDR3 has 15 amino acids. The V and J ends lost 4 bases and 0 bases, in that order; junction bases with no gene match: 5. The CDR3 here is CASSVQGVANYGYTF. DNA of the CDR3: TGTGCCAGCAGCGTACAGGGGGTAGCTAACTATGGCTACACCTTC.

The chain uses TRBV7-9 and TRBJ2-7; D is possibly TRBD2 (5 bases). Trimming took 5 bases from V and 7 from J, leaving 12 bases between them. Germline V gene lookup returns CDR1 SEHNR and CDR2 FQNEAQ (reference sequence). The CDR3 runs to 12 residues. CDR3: CASSPGGSEQYF. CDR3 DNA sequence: TGTGCCAGCAGCCCCGGAGGAAGTGAGCAGTACTTC.

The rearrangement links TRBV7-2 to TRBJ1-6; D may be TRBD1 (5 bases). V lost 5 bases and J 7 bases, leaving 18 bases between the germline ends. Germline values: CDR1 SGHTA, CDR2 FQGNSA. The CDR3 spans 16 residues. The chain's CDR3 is CASSPPGGNRNSPLHF. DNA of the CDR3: TGTGCCAGCAGCCCCCCTGGGGGGAATAGGAATTCACCCCTCCACTTT.

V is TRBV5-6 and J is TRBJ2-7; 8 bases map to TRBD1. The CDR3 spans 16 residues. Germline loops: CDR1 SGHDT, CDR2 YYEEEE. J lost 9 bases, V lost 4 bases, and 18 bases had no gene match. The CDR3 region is CASSVGTGDMRVGQYF. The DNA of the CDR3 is TGTGCCAGCAGCGTTGGGACAGGTGATATGCGGGTCGGGCAGTACTTC.

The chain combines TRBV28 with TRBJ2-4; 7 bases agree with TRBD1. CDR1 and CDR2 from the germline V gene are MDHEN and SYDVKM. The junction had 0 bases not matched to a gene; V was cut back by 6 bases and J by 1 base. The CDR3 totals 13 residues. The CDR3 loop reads CASRGQAKNIQYF. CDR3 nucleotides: TGTGCCAGCAGGGGACAGGCCAAAAACATTCAGTACTTC.

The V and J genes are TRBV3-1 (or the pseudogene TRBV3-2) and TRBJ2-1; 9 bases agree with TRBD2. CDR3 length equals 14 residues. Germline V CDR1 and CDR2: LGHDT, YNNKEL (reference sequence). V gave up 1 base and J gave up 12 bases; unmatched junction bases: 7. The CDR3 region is CASSQVPLAGLQFF. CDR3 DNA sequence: TGTGCCAGCAGCCAAGTCCCACTAGCGGGTTTGCAGTTCTTC.

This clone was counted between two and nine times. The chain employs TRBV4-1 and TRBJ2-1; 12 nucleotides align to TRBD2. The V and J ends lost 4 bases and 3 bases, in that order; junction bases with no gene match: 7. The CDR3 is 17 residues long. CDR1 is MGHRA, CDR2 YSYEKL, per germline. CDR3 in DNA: TGCGCCAGCAGCCCCAGGGCACTAGCGGGAGGCTACAATGAGCAGTTCTTC. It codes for CASSPRALAGGYNEQFF.

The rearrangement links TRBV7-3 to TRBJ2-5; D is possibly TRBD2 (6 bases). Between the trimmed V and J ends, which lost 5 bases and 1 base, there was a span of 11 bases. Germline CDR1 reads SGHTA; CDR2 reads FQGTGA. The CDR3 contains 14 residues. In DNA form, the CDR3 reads TGTGCCAGCAGCCTTGGAGGGAGCCAAGAGACCCAGTACTTC. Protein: CASSLGGSQETQYF. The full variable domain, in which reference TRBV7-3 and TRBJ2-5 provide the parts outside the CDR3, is GAGVSQTPSNKVTEKGKYVELRCDPISGHTALYWYRQSLGQGPEFLIYFQGTGAADDSGLPNDRFFAVRPEGSVSTLKIQRTERGDSAVYLCASSLGGSQETQYFGPGTRLLVL.

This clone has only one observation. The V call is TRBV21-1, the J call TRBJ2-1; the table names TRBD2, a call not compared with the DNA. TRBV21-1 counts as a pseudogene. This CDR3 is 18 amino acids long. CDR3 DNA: TGTGCCAGCAGCAAAGCTTCCTTTTGCCTAGCGGCCTACAATGAGCAGTTCTTC. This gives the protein CASSKASFCLAAYNEQFF.

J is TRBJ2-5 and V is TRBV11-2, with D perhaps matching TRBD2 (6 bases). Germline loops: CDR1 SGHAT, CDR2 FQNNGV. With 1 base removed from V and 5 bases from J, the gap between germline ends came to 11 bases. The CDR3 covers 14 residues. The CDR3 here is CASSLGSGGETQYF. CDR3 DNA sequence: TGTGCCAGCAGCTTAGGATCAGGAGGGGAGACCCAGTACTTC.

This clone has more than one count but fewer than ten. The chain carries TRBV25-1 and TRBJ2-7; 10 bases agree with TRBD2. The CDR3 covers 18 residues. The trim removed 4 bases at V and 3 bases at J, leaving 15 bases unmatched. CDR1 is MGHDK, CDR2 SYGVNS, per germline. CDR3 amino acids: CASSGRRSSGRYFYEQYF. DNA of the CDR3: TGTGCCAGCAGTGGCCGGAGGAGTAGCGGGAGGTACTTCTACGAGCAGTACTTC.

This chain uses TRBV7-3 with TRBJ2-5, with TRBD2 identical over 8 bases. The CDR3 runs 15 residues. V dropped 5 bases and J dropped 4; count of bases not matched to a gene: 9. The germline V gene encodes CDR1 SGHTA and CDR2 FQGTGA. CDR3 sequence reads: CASSVDGSGAETQYF. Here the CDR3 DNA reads TGTGCCAGCAGCGTCGATGGTAGCGGGGCAGAGACCCAGTACTTC.

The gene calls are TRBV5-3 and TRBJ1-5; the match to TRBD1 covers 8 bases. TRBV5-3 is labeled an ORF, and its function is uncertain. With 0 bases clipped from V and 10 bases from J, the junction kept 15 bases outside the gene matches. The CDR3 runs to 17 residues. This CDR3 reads CARSLVNRDRSVGPQHF. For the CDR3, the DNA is TGTGCCAGAAGCTTGGTAAATCGGGACAGGTCCGTGGGTCCCCAGCATTTT.

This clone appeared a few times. CDR3 loop: CASSPGQGADTQYF. The CDR3 nucleotides are TGTGCCAGCAGCCCGGGACAGGGGGCAGATACGCAGTATTTT. The rearrangement joins TRBV7-9 to TRBJ2-3; 11 bases are shared with TRBD1. The V gene's germline CDR1 is SEHNR and CDR2 FQNEAQ (reference sequence). The CDR3 extends over 14 amino acids. The ends lost 5 bases at V and 4 bases at J; junction bases unmatched: 2.

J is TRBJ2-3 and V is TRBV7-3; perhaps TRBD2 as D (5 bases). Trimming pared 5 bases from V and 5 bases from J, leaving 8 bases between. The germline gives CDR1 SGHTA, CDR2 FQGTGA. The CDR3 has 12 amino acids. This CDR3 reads CASSQAGDTQYF. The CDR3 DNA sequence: TGTGCCAGCAGCCAGGCGGGAGATACGCAGTATTTT.

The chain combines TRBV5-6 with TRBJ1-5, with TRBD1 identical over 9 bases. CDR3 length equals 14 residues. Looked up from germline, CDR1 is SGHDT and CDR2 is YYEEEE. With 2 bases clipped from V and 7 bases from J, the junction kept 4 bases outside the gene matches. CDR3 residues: CASSLRQGVQPQHF. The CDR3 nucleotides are TGTGCCAGCAGCTTACGACAGGGGGTACAGCCCCAGCATTTT. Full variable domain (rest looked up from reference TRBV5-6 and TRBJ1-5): DAGVTQSPTHLIKTRGQQVTLRCSPKSGHDTVSWYQQALGQGPQFIFQYYEEEERQRGNFPDRFSGHQFPNYSSELNVNALLLGDSALYLCASSLRQGVQPQHFGDGTRLSIL.

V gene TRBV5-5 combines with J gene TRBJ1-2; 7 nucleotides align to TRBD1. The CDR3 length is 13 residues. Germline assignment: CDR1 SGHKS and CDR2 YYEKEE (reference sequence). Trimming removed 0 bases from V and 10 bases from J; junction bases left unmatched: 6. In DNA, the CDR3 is TGTGCCAGCAGCTTGGTCGGCAGGGGGGACTACACCTTC. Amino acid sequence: CASSLVGRGDYTF.

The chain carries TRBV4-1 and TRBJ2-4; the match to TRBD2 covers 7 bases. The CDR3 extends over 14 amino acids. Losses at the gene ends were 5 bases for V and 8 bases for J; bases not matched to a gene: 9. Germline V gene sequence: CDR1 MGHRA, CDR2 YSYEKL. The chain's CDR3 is CASSAGEGGYIQYF. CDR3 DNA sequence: TGCGCCAGCAGCGCCGGGGAGGGAGGGTACATTCAGTACTTC.

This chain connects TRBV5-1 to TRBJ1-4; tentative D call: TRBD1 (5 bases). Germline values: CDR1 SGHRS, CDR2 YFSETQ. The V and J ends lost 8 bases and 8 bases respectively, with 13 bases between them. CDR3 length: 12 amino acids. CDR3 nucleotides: TGCGCCAGGACCGACAGTAAGGAAAAACTGTTTTTT. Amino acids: CARTDSKEKLFF. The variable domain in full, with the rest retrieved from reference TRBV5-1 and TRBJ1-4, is KAGVTQTPRYLIKTRGQQVTLSCSPISGHRSVSWYQQTPGQGLQFLFEYFSETQRNKGNFPGRFSGRQFSNSRSEMNVSTLELGDSALYLCARTDSKEKLFFGSGTQLSVL.

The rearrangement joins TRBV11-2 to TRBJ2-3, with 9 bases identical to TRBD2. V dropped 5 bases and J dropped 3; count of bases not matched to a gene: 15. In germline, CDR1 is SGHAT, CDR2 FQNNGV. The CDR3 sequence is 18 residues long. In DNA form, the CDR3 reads TGTGCCAGCAGCCAAGCCTCGTTTAGCGGGAGATGGACAGATACGCAGTATTTT. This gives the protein CASSQASFSGRWTDTQYF.

The CDR3 spells CASSLTGLSYNEQFF. Here the CDR3 DNA reads TGTGCCAGCAGCTTGACAGGCCTCTCCTACAATGAGCAGTTCTTC. The gene calls are TRBV5-5 and TRBJ2-1; tentatively, D is TRBD1 (5 bases). The CDR3 runs 15 residues. In germline, CDR1 is SGHKS, CDR2 YYEKEE (reference sequence). The germline V and J ends were trimmed by 1 base and 0 bases, with 8 bases remaining between them.

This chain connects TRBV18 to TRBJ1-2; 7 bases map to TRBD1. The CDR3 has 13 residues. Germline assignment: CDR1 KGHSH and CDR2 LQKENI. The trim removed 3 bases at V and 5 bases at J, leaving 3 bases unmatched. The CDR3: CASSPDRSYGYTF. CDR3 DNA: TGTGCCAGCTCACCGGACAGGTCTTATGGCTACACCTTC. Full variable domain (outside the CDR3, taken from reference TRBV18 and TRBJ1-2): NAGVMQNPRHLVRRRGQEARLRCSPMKGHSHVYWYRQLPEEGLKFMVYLQKENIIDESGMPKERFSAEFPKEGPSILRIQQVVRGDSAAYFCASSPDRSYGYTFGSGTRLTVV.

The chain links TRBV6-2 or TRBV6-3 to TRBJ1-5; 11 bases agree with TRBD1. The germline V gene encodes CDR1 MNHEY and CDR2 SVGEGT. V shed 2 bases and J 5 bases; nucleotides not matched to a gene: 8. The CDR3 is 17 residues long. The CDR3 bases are TGTGCCAGCAGTTACCGAATCGGGACAGGGGGAGATCAGCCCCAGCATTTT. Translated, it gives CASSYRIGTGGDQPQHF.

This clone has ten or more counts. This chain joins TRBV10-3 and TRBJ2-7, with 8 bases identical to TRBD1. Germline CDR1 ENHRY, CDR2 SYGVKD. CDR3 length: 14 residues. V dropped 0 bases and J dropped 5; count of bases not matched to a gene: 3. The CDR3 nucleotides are TGTGCCATCAGTGAGTCTCTGGACAGGGACGAGCAGTACTTC. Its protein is CAISESLDRDEQYF.

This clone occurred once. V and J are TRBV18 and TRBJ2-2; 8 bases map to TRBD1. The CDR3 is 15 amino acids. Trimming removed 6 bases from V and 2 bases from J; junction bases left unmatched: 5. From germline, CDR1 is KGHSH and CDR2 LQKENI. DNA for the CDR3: TGTGCCAGCTCTCTGGGACAGGCAAACACCGGGGAGCTGTTTTTT. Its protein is CASSLGQANTGELFF.

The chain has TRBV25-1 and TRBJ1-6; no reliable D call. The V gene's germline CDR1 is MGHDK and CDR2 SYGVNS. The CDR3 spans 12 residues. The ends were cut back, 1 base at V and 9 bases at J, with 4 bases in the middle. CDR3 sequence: CASSELSSPLHF. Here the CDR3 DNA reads TGTGCCAGCAGTGAATTATCTTCACCCCTCCACTTT. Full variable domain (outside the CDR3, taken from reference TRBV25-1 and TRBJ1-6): EADIYQTPRYLVIGTGKKITLECSQTMGHDKMYWYQQDPGMELHLIHYSYGVNSTEKGDLSSESTVSRIRTEHFPLTLESARPSHTSQYLCASSELSSPLHFGNGTRLTVT.

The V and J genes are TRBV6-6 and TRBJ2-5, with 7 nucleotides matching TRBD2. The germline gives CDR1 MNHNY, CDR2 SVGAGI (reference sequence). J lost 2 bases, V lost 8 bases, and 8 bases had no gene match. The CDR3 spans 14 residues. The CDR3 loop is CASHLTSAQETQYF. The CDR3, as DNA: TGTGCCAGCCATCTAACTAGCGCACAAGAGACCCAGTACTTC.

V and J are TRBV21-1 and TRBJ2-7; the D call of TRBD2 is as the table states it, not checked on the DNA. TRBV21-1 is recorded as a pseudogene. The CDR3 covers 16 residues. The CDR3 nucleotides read TGTGCCAGCAGCAAAGAGGAGACTAGCCATTCCTACGAGCAGTACTTC. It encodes CASSKEETSHSYEQYF.

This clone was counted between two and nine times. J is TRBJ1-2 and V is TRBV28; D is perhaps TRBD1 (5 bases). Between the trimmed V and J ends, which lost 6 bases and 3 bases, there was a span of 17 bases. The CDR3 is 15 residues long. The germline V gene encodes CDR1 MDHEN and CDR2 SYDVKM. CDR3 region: CASSSDGGYDYGYTF. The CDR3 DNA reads TGTGCCAGCAGCTCCGACGGGGGGTATGACTATGGCTACACCTTC.

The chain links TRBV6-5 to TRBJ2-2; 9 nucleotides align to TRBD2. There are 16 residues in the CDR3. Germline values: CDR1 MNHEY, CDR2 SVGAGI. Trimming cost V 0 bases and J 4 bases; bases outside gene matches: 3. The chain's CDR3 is CASSYSAGGSTGELFF. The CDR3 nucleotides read TGTGCCAGCAGTTACTCTGCGGGAGGGAGCACCGGGGAGCTGTTTTTT.

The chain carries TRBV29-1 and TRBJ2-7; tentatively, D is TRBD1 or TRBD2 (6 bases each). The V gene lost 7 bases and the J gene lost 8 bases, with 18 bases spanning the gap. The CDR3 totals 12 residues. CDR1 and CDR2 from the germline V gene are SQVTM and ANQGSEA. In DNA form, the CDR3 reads TGCAGCGGGGGGGCGGGACCCCGCCAGCAGTACTTC. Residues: CSGGAGPRQQYF.